Listed below are T cell receptor beta chains from one sample, sequenced in a study of control samples from healthy donors and cancer patients. Using immunoSEQ multiplex PCR, the repertoire was profiled, and TCRdb retains in-frame clones only, with some absent. Of about 170,000 clones listed, just over 90% are singletons. Material: blood. The receptors derive from a woman aged 55-70 years in good health. CDR3s include the opening cysteine and the closing phenylalanine or tryptophan. D genes are given only for firm matches. Not every row has a clone size; where given, it reads once, few, many or a size class.

J,V,size,D,CDR3,DNA
TRBJ1-1,TRBV6-5,-,TRBD1,CASRPPGQRNTEAFF,TGTGCCAGCAGGCCCCCGGGACAGAGGAACACTGAAGCTTTCTTT
TRBJ2-7,TRBV30,-,-,CAWRPLSREQYF,TGTGCCTGGAGGCCCTTAAGTCGCGAGCAGTACTTC
TRBJ2-5,TRBV6-2/TRBV6-3,-,-,CASSYPKLKGPGETQYF,TGTGCCAGCAGTTACCCGAAACTCAAGGGCCCAGGAGAGACCCAGTACTTC
TRBJ2-2,TRBV19,-,-,CASSISEETNTGELFF,TGTGCCAGTAGTATTTCTGAAGAAACGAACACCGGGGAGCTGTTTTTT
TRBJ1-2,TRBV5-1,-,-,CASSLEGYGYTF,TGCGCCAGCAGCTTGGAGGGGTATGGCTACACCTTC
TRBJ2-7,TRBV19,-,TRBD1,CASSINRDRGHEQYF,TGTGCCAGTAGTATCAACCGGGACAGGGGGCACGAGCAGTACTTC
TRBJ1-4,TRBV6-5,-,-,CASSTDGNEKLFF,TGTGCCAGCAGCACCGACGGGAATGAAAAACTGTTTTTT
TRBJ1-2,TRBV5-1,once,TRBD1,CASSDGDRNNYGYTF,TGCGCCAGCAGCGACGGGGACAGGAATAACTATGGCTACACCTTC
TRBJ1-1,TRBV7-2,-,TRBD1,CASSLRGGPTEAFF,TGTGCCAGCAGCCTGCGAGGGGGCCCGACTGAAGCTTTCTTT
TRBJ1-2,TRBV5-3,-,-,CARSLHGQPNYGYTF,TGTGCCAGAAGCTTGCACGGACAACCAAACTATGGCTACACCTTC
TRBJ2-7,TRBV7-2,-,-,CASSLHRSLPYEQYF,TGTGCCAGCAGCTTACACCGATCCTTGCCCTACGAGCAGTACTTC
TRBJ2-7,TRBV4-3,-,-,CASSQEVQGRVSSYEQYF,TGCGCCAGCAGCCAAGAAGTACAGGGAAGGGTTAGCTCCTACGAGCAGTACTTC
TRBJ1-5,TRBV6-5,once,-,CASSYSGGVQPQHF,TGTGCCAGCAGTTACTCCGGCGGTGTTCAGCCCCAGCATTTT
TRBJ1-2,TRBV6-2/TRBV6-3,-,-,CASSIAGRNGYTF,TGTGCCAGCAGCATAGCGGGACGGAATGGCTACACCTTC
TRBJ1-2,TRBV7-2,-,-,CASSLAQGISYGYTF,TGTGCCAGCAGCTTAGCCCAGGGTATCAGCTATGGCTACACCTTC
TRBJ1-2,TRBV5-6,-,TRBD1,CASSGPQGGYGYTF,TGTGCCAGCAGCGGACCACAGGGGGGCTATGGCTACACCTTC
TRBJ1-6,TRBV10-2,-,-,CASSVSSGRLYNSPLHF,TGCGCCAGCAGTGTATCTTCAGGAAGACTCTATAATTCACCCCTCCACTTT
TRBJ1-1,TRBV29-1,-,-,CSVEGAGLNTEAFF,TGCAGCGTTGAGGGGGCAGGGCTGAACACTGAAGCTTTCTTT
TRBJ2-7,TRBV18,-,-,CASSLGVSYEQYF,TGTGCCAGCTCACTAGGGGTCTCCTACGAGCAGTACTTC
TRBJ2-6,TRBV27,-,TRBD2,CASSLESAGGTLRANVLTF,TGTGCCAGCAGTTTGGAGTCGGCGGGGGGGACTCTCAGGGCCAACGTCCTGACTTTC
TRBJ1-2,TRBV18,once,-,CASSPPTDTGGYTF,TGTGCCAGCTCACCTCCAACGGATACAGGGGGCTACACCTTC
TRBJ2-5,TRBV7-2,-,TRBD1,CASSFGTGETQYF,TGTGCCAGCAGCTTCGGGACAGGGGAGACCCAGTACTTC
TRBJ1-1,TRBV3-1/TRBV3-2,-,-,CASRKTANTEAFF,TGTGCCAGCAGGAAGACAGCGAACACTGAAGCTTTCTTT
TRBJ2-1,TRBV6-1,-,-,CASSEEGEQFF,TGTGCCAGCAGTGAAGAGGGTGAGCAGTTCTTC
TRBJ1-1,TRBV18,-,-,CASSPTAANTEAFF,TGTGCCAGCTCACCGACAGCTGCCAACACTGAAGCTTTCTTT
TRBJ1-4,TRBV5-1,-,-,CASSLPWGSTNEKLFF,TGCGCCAGCAGCTTGCCTTGGGGGAGCACTAATGAAAAACTGTTTTTT
TRBJ2-1,TRBV6-5,-,TRBD2,CASSFLADNEQFF,TGTGCCAGCAGTTTTCTAGCGGACAATGAGCAGTTCTTC
TRBJ2-6,TRBV27,few,TRBD1,CASSPETGGGPGANVLTF,TGTGCCAGCAGTCCTGAGACAGGGGGCGGACCCGGGGCCAACGTCCTGACTTTC
TRBJ2-3,TRBV18,-,-,CASSPPLGTQYF,TGTGCCAGCTCACCCCCGCTGGGTACGCAGTATTTT
TRBJ2-2,TRBV7-2,once,TRBD2,CASRRAGANTGELFF,TGTGCCAGCCGTCGGGCGGGGGCGAACACCGGGGAGCTGTTTTTT
TRBJ1-2,TRBV7-9,-,-,CASSVGRGDNYGYTF,TGTGCCAGCAGCGTAGGAAGGGGAGATAACTATGGCTACACCTTC
TRBJ2-2,TRBV3-1/TRBV3-2,-,-,CASSQQLASGELFF,TGTGCCAGCAGCCAACAGCTCGCCAGCGGGGAGCTGTTTTTT
TRBJ1-1,TRBV3-1/TRBV3-2,-,-,CASSQAGRVLEAFF,TGTGCCAGCAGCCAAGCTGGGCGGGTGTTGGAAGCTTTCTTT
TRBJ1-6,TRBV7-2,-,-,CASSLKGAGVSPLHF,TGTGCCAGCAGCTTAAAAGGGGCAGGAGTTTCACCCCTCCACTTT
TRBJ1-1,TRBV13,-,-,CASSLDQNTEAFF,TGTGCCAGCAGCTTAGATCAGAACACTGAAGCTTTCTTT
TRBJ1-5,TRBV28,-,-,CASVINNQPQHF,TGTGCCAGCGTCATTAACAATCAGCCCCAGCATTTT
TRBJ1-2,TRBV9,-,-,CASSSGGRTPNYGYTF,TGTGCCAGCAGTTCGGGGGGGAGAACCCCTAACTATGGCTACACCTTC
TRBJ2-6,TRBV18,-,TRBD1,CASSTTGTGANVLTF,TGTGCCAGCTCAACGACAGGGACTGGGGCCAACGTCCTGACTTTC
TRBJ1-1,TRBV6-5,-,TRBD1,CASSSRTGNTEAFF,TGTGCCAGCAGTTCGCGGACAGGGAACACTGAAGCTTTCTTT
TRBJ1-2,TRBV10-3,-,-,CAISAGTTGTYGYTF,TGTGCCATCAGTGCTGGGACAACAGGTACCTATGGCTACACCTTC
TRBJ1-4,TRBV5-1,-,-,CASSTGTPNEKLFF,TGCGCCAGCAGTACAGGGACACCTAATGAAAAACTGTTTTTT
TRBJ1-1,TRBV6-2/TRBV6-3,-,TRBD1,CASSSRDRANPGNTEAFF,TGTGCCAGCAGTTCCAGGGACAGGGCCAACCCAGGGAACACTGAAGCTTTCTTT
TRBJ1-2,TRBV7-9,-,-,CASSFGDDRNYGYTF,TGTGCCAGCAGCTTCGGGGACGACAGGAACTATGGCTACACCTTC
TRBJ1-6,TRBV18,-,-,CASSGIQNSPLHF,TGTGCCAGCTCTGGGATACAAAATTCACCCCTCCACTTT
TRBJ2-7,TRBV7-2,-,-,CASSSQMSEQYF,TGTGCCAGCAGCTCCCAAATGAGCGAGCAGTACTTC